This T cell receptor (beta chain) derives from a study of T-cell reconstitution after alpha-beta-depleted transplantation in children. This sample's TCRbeta library carried unique molecular identifier barcodes. TCRdb reprocessed the PCR reads with MiXCR, giving one entry per CDR3 protein. The sample gives fewer than 550,000 distinct CDR3 sequences, over 9.5% of which show up once; around 2% is in the top ten. This clonotype was seen ten or more times. The CDR3 loop spans 16 amino acids. V lost 4 bases, J lost 3 bases, and 9 bases stayed unmatched. Looked up from germline, CDR1 is SGDLS and CDR2 is YYNGEE.

Sequencing used PBMCs, obtained before TCRalphabeta/CD19-depleted stem cell transplant. This clonotype was obtained from a child under 10 years old with inherited bone marrow failure, due to receive a stem cell transplant. The chain is built from TRBV9 and TRBJ2-3, with 9 bases fitting TRBD2. The CDR3: CASSPRPTSGTDTQYF. The CDR3 coding sequence is TGTGCCAGCAGCCCCCGACCGACTAGCGGAACAGATACGCAGTATTTT. Based on the CDR3 plus reference TRBV9 and TRBJ2-3, the full variable domain is DSGVTQTPKHLITATGQRVTLRCSPRSGDLSVYWYQQSLDQGLQFLIQYYNGEERAKGNILERFSAQQFPDLHSELNLSSLELGDSALYFCASSPRPTSGTDTQYFGPGTRLTVL.